This T cell receptor beta chain derives from a study of cytomegalovirus exposure and HLA in healthy donors. Study conclusions and caveats: It was approximately 170 TCR beta chains that were listed as cytomegalovirus-associated.

Note on this clone: Its antigen is as yet unknown. Other DNA sequences in the same sample also yield this CDR3.

In the PCR, 60 Vbeta and 13 Jbeta primers were used. The repertoire was sequenced with immunoSEQ multiplex PCR; TCRdb's copy has only in-frame clones and lacks some. The sample includes 150,000 to 200,000 clones, around 80% seen only once; the top ten take around 4.8%. Trimming removed 2 bases at V and 0 bases at J, with 5 bases between. This CDR3 is 13 amino acids long. Germline CDR1 MNHEY, CDR2 SVGAGI. The sample was PBMCs. The chain combines TRBV6-5 with TRBJ2-7; possibly TRBD1 for D (5 bases). This clonotype was sampled from a woman aged 25 to 39 in good health and CMV-seropositive. The CDR3 reads CASSYGASYEQYF. The DNA for the CDR3 is TGTGCCAGCAGTTACGGGGCCTCCTACGAGCAGTACTTC.